This is a list of T cell receptor beta chains from one sample in a study of T cells after yellow fever vaccination. MiXCR was run by TCRdb on the 5' RACE reads, yielding one entry per CDR3 protein. The table has about 30,000 distinct CDR3 sequences, 3.5% to 5% seen once. The sample here was CD8+ T cells sorted from PBMCs, taken 5 days after the yellow fever booster vaccination. The receptors come from a man aged 25-45 years who received the YFV17D yellow fever vaccine. CDR3s include the opening cysteine and the closing phenylalanine or tryptophan. The D gene is left open where the match is weak. Clone sizes are given selectively: once, few, many, or a class where the clone is expanded.

d_call j_call clone_size v_call cdr3_aa cdr3_nt
TRBD2 TRBJ2-7 many TRBV4-3 CASSPGLANTYEQYF TGCGCCAGCAGCCCGGGACTAGCGAACACCTACGAGCAGTACTTC
TRBD1 TRBJ2-1 many TRBV5-4 CASRLDRGLGNEQFF TGTGCCAGCAGGCTTGACAGGGGTTTGGGGAATGAGCAGTTCTTC
. TRBJ2-3 many TRBV9 CASSVEGLTDTQYF TGTGCCAGCAGCGTAGAGGGATTAACAGATACGCAGTATTTT
TRBD2 TRBJ2-5 many TRBV29-1 CSVRLAGHQETQYF TGCAGCGTGAGACTAGCGGGACACCAAGAGACCCAGTACTTC
TRBD1 TRBJ2-7 . TRBV4-3 CASSLSGDRVDEQYF TGCGCCAGCAGCCTCTCGGGGGACAGGGTCGACGAGCAGTACTTC
. TRBJ2-1 few TRBV7-9 CASSLRDYNEQFF TGTGCCAGCAGCTTAAGGGACTACAATGAGCAGTTCTTC
TRBD2 TRBJ2-1 many TRBV10-3 CATLTEVAGLNEQFF TGTGCCACCCTTACCGAGGTAGCGGGCCTGAATGAGCAGTTCTTC
TRBD2 TRBJ2-7 many TRBV4-3 CASSQDQSSFGGRAGYEQYF TGCGCCAGCAGCCAAGATCAATCGAGTTTTGGGGGGAGGGCCGGGTACGAGCAGTACTTC
TRBD1 TRBJ1-6 many TRBV28 CASSSGTGDSPLHF TGTGCCAGCAGTTCCGGGACAGGGGACTCACCCCTCCACTTT
. TRBJ2-7 many TRBV12-3/TRBV12-4 CASTDGQADRYF TGTGCCAGCACCGACGGACAAGCCGACCGGTACTTC
. TRBJ2-6 many TRBV29-1 CSVEILYSGANVLTF TGCAGCGTTGAAATCCTATACTCTGGGGCCAACGTCCTGACTTTC
. TRBJ1-1 many TRBV18 CASSPPDRNTEAFF TGTGCCAGCTCACCACCGGACAGGAACACTGAAGCTTTCTTT
. TRBJ1-4 many TRBV12-3/TRBV12-4 CASSSYRVWEKLFF TGTGCCAGCAGTTCCTACAGGGTTTGGGAAAAACTGTTTTTT
. TRBJ2-5 many TRBV5-1 CASSFPTEEETQYF TGCGCCAGCAGCTTCCCGACGGAGGAAGAGACCCAGTACTTC
. TRBJ2-3 many TRBV7-9 CASSPYGTDTQYF TGTGCCAGCAGCCCGTACGGCACAGATACGCAGTATTTT
. TRBJ2-7 many TRBV18 CASSPPNRENSYEQYF TGTGCCAGCTCACCACCTAACAGGGAAAACTCCTACGAGCAGTACTTC
. TRBJ2-1 many TRBV5-1 CASIGVNEQFF TGCGCCAGCATAGGCGTGAATGAGCAGTTCTTC
. TRBJ1-4 medium-sized TRBV7-9 CASSKRREDEKLFF TGTGCCAGCAGCAAGCGGAGGGAGGATGAAAAACTGTTTTTT
. TRBJ2-1 many TRBV9 CASSVGGRYNEQFF TGTGCCAGCAGCGTTGGGGGGCGGTACAATGAGCAGTTCTTC
TRBD1 TRBJ2-5 many TRBV5-6 CASSFLNRDRVFEETQYF TGTGCCAGCAGCTTTCTAAACCGGGACAGGGTCTTTGAGGAGACCCAGTACTTC
TRBD2 TRBJ2-7 many TRBV11-2 CASSLEAGGPHEQYF TGTGCCAGCAGCTTAGAGGCGGGAGGGCCCCACGAGCAGTACTTC
. TRBJ2-3 medium-sized TRBV7-6 CASSFGTDTQYF TGTGCCAGCAGCTTCGGGACAGATACGCAGTATTTT
. TRBJ2-3 few TRBV19 CASSIEENQPGTDTQYF TGTGCCAGTAGTATTGAGGAGAACCAACCGGGCACAGATACGCAGTATTTT